The 32 T cell receptor beta chains reported below all come from one sample, sequenced in a study of blood T cells in healthy people across ages. Next came a second PCR, run for about 6 to 12 cycles, which used a sample-barcoded 5' primer along with a J-beta primer mix. A single record per CDR3 protein comes from TCRdb applying MiXCR to the 5' RACE reads. This sample has fewer than 900,000 distinct CDR3 sequences, with roughly 43% found just once. Sequencing used blood. Every receptor here comes from an older woman in good health.

V gene TRBV28 combines with J gene TRBJ2-7, with 8 bases that match TRBD1. The length of the CDR3 is 12 residues. Trimming removed 8 bases from V and 7 bases from J; junction bases left unmatched: 7. In germline, CDR1 is MDHEN, CDR2 SYDVKM. DNA of the CDR3: TGTGCCAGCTATCAGGGGGCTGGAGAGCAGTACTTC. Translation gives CASYQGAGEQYF.

The rearrangement uses TRBV5-1 and TRBJ1-2; D is possibly TRBD1 (6 bases). CDR3 length equals 17 residues. V was trimmed by 3 bases and J by 8 bases, leaving 26 bases between them. Germline lookup yields CDR1 SGHRS and CDR2 YFSETQ. The CDR3 bases are TGCGCCAGCAGCTCAATCCTCACAGGGCAAGGGATCTGGGGCTACACCTTC. Translated, it gives CASSSILTGQGIWGYTF.

This clonotype was counted a few times. In nucleotides, the CDR3 is TGCAGTGCTAGGTGGCCCCCGGCGGAGACCCAGTACTTC. It codes for CSARWPPAETQYF. This sequence joins TRBV20-1 and TRBJ2-7; no clear D gene. The J call may be in error: the DNA end matches TRBJ2-5 better. The germline gives CDR1 DFQATT, CDR2 SNEGSKA (reference sequence). The CDR3 is 13 residues long.

This clonotype showed up just a few times. V usage is TRBV12-3 or TRBV12-4 and J usage is TRBJ2-7; possible D gene TRBD1, 7 bases. The length of the CDR3 is 15 residues. V shed 1 base and J shed 0 bases, with 10 bases lying between them. CDR3 nucleotide sequence: TGTGCCAGCAGTTTAGGCGGGACAGCCTCCTACGAGCAGTACTTC. This sequence encodes CASSLGGTASYEQYF.

The table lists this clonotype with a few counts. This rearrangement joins TRBV24-1 to TRBJ1-2; tentatively, D is TRBD1 (5 bases). Germline V gene data show CDR1 as KGHDR and CDR2 as SFDVKD. CDR3 length: 13 amino acids. V was cut by 9 bases and J by 3 bases, with 13 bases left in between. The CDR3, as DNA: TGTGCCACCGCCCGGTCGACAGACTATGGCTACACCTTC. Translated: CATARSTDYGYTF.

This chain joins TRBV30 and TRBJ2-3; D is ambiguous. Trimming removed 4 bases at V and 1 base at J, with 3 bases between. The CDR3 is made up of 11 amino acids. In germline, CDR1 is GTSNPN, CDR2 SVGIG (reference sequence). The CDR3 is CAWTGTDTQYF. In DNA, the CDR3 is TGTGCCTGGACAGGCACAGATACGCAGTATTTT.

This clonotype was found many times. V is TRBV20-1 and J is TRBJ2-5; D could derive from TRBD1 or TRBD2 (5 bases each). V was trimmed by 1 base and J by 5 bases, leaving 11 bases between them. The CDR3 has 13 residues. In germline, CDR1 is DFQATT, CDR2 SNEGSKA (reference sequence). The DNA of the CDR3 is TGCAGTGCTAGAGTTGCAGGGAGCGAGACCCAGTACTTC. This encodes CSARVAGSETQYF.

Worth noting for this clonotype: An end of the junction does not agree with germline; a read error may underlie this. CDR3 sequence reads: CARSYVSGNSRFSYEQYF. DNA for the CDR3: TGTGCCAGAAGTTACGTATCCGGAAACAGTCGCTTCTCCTACGAGCAGTACTTC. The chain joins TRBV6-2 or TRBV6-3 to TRBJ2-7; D is uncertain. The germline V gene encodes CDR1 MNHEY and CDR2 SVGEGT. The CDR3 is 18 residues long.

This chain joins TRBV27 and TRBJ2-1, with 8 bases matching TRBD1. The CDR3 totals 16 residues. Germline V CDR1 and CDR2: MNHEY, SMNVEV (reference sequence). The V segment lost 2 bases and the J segment 6 bases; nucleotides outside the gene matches: 9. Here the CDR3 reads CASSLRDRPAGNEQFF. CDR3 in DNA: TGTGCCAGCAGTTTACGGGACAGGCCCGCGGGCAATGAGCAGTTCTTC.

The chain recombines TRBV7-9 with TRBJ2-2; D gene unclear. The germline V gene encodes CDR1 SEHNR and CDR2 FQNEAQ (reference sequence). Trimming pared 3 bases from V and 2 bases from J, leaving 13 bases between. The CDR3 runs to 16 residues. This CDR3 reads CASSFLGRVNTGELFF. The CDR3 nucleotides are TGTGCCAGCAGCTTTTTGGGCCGGGTCAACACCGGGGAGCTGTTTTTT.

In DNA form, the CDR3 reads TGCAGTGGGCTCAAGCCTAACTATGGCTACACCTTC. Translation gives CSGLKPNYGYTF. This rearrangement joins TRBV20-1 to TRBJ1-2; no definite D call. The V gene's germline CDR1 is DFQATT and CDR2 SNEGSKA (reference sequence). Trimming took 7 bases from V and 0 from J, leaving 9 bases between them. The CDR3 covers 12 residues.

The chain recombines TRBV28 with TRBJ2-3; possibly TRBD1 or TRBD2 for D (5 bases each). The CDR3 has 15 amino acids. The V and J ends lost 6 bases and 3 bases respectively, with 16 bases between them. Looked up from germline, CDR1 is MDHEN and CDR2 is SYDVKM. The CDR3 protein is CASRSGLGETDTQYF. The CDR3 DNA is TGTGCCAGCAGGTCGGGGTTAGGGGAGACAGATACGCAGTATTTT.

A few counts support this clonotype. The rearrangement joins TRBV4-2 to TRBJ1-2; no firm D call. Trimming pared 1 base from V and 0 bases from J, leaving 9 bases between. This CDR3 spans 15 amino acids. The V gene's germline CDR1 is LGHNA and CDR2 YNFKEQ. CDR3: CASSQGQETNYGYTF. The CDR3 DNA is TGTGCCAGCAGCCAAGGCCAGGAAACTAACTATGGCTACACCTTC.

The V gene is TRBV20-1, the J gene TRBJ2-5, with TRBD1 matching over 9 bases. The J call is doubtful: the DNA matches TRBJ2-7 better. Germline V gene lookup returns CDR1 DFQATT and CDR2 SNEGSKA (reference sequence). The CDR3 is 15 amino acids. The CDR3, as DNA: TGCAGTGCCCAAGACGGACAGGGGATGTATAGCGAGCAGTACTTC. Its protein is CSAQDGQGMYSEQYF.

This clonotype has only a few counts. The genes are TRBV29-1 and TRBJ1-2; no clear D gene. The V gene's germline CDR1 is SQVTM and CDR2 ANQGSEA. The CDR3 is 10 residues long. V was trimmed by 5 bases and J by 6 bases, leaving 7 bases between them. The chain's CDR3 is CSVLLDGYTF. CDR3 in DNA: TGCAGCGTTCTACTGGATGGCTACACCTTC.

The chain links TRBV2 to TRBJ2-1; the D is unclear. The J call is in doubt because the DNA end fits TRBJ2-7 better. The CDR3 totals 16 residues. Per germline, CDR1 SNHLY and CDR2 FYNNEI. CDR3 residues: CASSGAELTPDNEQYF. CDR3 DNA sequence: TGTGCCAGCAGTGGGGCCGAGTTAACACCCGACAATGAGCAGTACTTC.

This clonotype was detected many times. The CDR3 DNA reads TGTGCCAGCAGCCCCGGACAGAACCAAGAGACCCAGTACTTC. This codes for CASSPGQNQETQYF. The J gene is TRBJ2-5, the V gene TRBV7-9; tentatively, D is TRBD1 (6 bases). CDR3 length: 14 amino acids. CDR1 is SEHNR and CDR2 is FQNEAQ in the germline V gene (reference sequence). The V end lost 5 bases, the J end lost 0 bases, and 10 bases lay between the germline ends. Full variable domain (outside the CDR3, taken from reference TRBV7-9 and TRBJ2-5): DTGVSQNPRHKITKRGQNVTFRCDPISEHNRLYWYRQTLGQGPEFLTYFQNEAQLEKSRLLSDRFSAERPKGSFSTLEIQRTEQGDSAMYLCASSPGQNQETQYFGPGTRLLVL.

In its sample, this clonotype was seen many times. This chain joins TRBV29-1 and TRBJ2-4; possible D gene TRBD2, 5 bases. CDR1 and CDR2 (germline): SQVTM, ANQGSEA. V lost 3 bases and J 0 bases, leaving 9 bases between the germline ends. There are 14 residues in the CDR3. In nucleotides, the CDR3 is TGCAGCGTTGAGGCGGGCCTAGCCAAAAACATTCAGTACTTC. It yields the protein CSVEAGLAKNIQYF.

This clonotype appeared a few times. This chain links TRBV20-1 with TRBJ1-6; no definite D call. Looked up from germline, CDR1 is DFQATT and CDR2 is SNEGSKA (reference sequence). V lost 3 bases and J lost 2, with 8 bases in between. There are 14 residues in the CDR3. CDR3 residues: CSASDETYNSPLHF. For the CDR3, the DNA is TGCAGTGCTAGCGACGAAACCTATAATTCACCCCTCCACTTT.

A note on this clonotype: The junction and the germline gene differ at one end; a read error may be behind it. J is TRBJ2-3 and V is TRBV3-1; D may be TRBD1 (5 bases). There are 15 residues in the CDR3. Germline V lookup: CDR1 LGHDT, CDR2 YNNKEL (reference sequence). This CDR3 is CAGSLIDRSTDTQYF. For the CDR3, the DNA is TGTGCCGGCAGTTTGATCGACAGAAGCACAGATACGCAGTATTTT.

With regard to this clonotype: Being one base from a much bigger clone, this may be a read error. The V and J genes are TRBV5-1 and TRBJ2-5; 8 bases match TRBD2. V was clipped by 4 bases and J by 11 bases; unmatched bases: 13. This CDR3 has 14 residues. The germline V gene has CDR1 SGHRS and CDR2 YFSETQ. Here the CDR3 reads CASSPGLDYNEQYF. CDR3 DNA: TGCGCCAGCAGCCCGGGACTAGACTACAATGAGCAGTACTTC.

This clonotype was seen more than once but under ten times. The rearrangement uses TRBV6-5 and TRBJ2-1; D is uncertain. CDR1 and CDR2 from the germline V gene are MNHEY and SVGAGI. With 11 bases removed from V and 15 bases from J, the gap between germline ends came to 11 bases. This CDR3 is built from 8 residues. The CDR3 DNA is TGTGCCGAGGAGAGTCGGTTCTTC. Its translation is CAEESRFF.

This clonotype was picked up many times. V gene TRBV15 combines with J gene TRBJ2-3; 10 bases are a match to TRBD2. After removal of 1 base from V and 1 base from J, the junction contained 8 bases not matched to a gene. Germline assignment: CDR1 LNHNV and CDR2 YYDKDF (reference sequence). The CDR3 contains 18 residues. DNA for the CDR3: TGTGCCACCAGCAGAGCTAACTTACTAGCGGGACGCACAGATACGCAGTATTTT. It encodes CATSRANLLAGRTDTQYF.

The chain joins TRBV6-5 to TRBJ1-4, with 7 bases fitting TRBD1. The ends lost 2 bases at V and 3 bases at J; junction bases unmatched: 3. The CDR3 is 15 residues long. Per the germline V gene, CDR1 is MNHEY and CDR2 is SVGAGI. This CDR3 is CASSYLDRPNEKLFF. The DNA for the CDR3 is TGTGCCAGCAGTTACCTGGACAGGCCTAATGAAAAACTGTTTTTT.

The chain recombines TRBV20-1 with TRBJ2-3, with 9 bases identical to TRBD2. Per germline, CDR1 DFQATT and CDR2 SNEGSKA (reference sequence). The CDR3 has 14 amino acids. Trimming removed 2 bases from V and 4 bases from J; junction bases left unmatched: 4. The CDR3 DNA reads as TGCAGTGCTAGAACGCTAGCGGGGCCAGATACGCAGTATTTT. Translating it yields CSARTLAGPDTQYF.

The chain combines TRBV21-1 with TRBJ2-5. Near its end, the DNA agrees better with TRBJ2-7, so the J call may be wrong. TRBV21-1 has pseudogene status. This CDR3 has 12 residues. CDR3 protein: CASSNAFYEQYF. The CDR3 DNA reads as TGTGCCAGCAGCAATGCCTTCTACGAGCAGTACTTC.

The genes are TRBV29-1 and TRBJ2-7, with no clear D. The CDR3 length is 11 residues. The V end was cut by 6 bases, the J end by 2 bases, with 8 bases between. The germline CDR1 and CDR2 sequences are SQVTM and ANQGSEA. The CDR3 DNA reads as TGCAGCGTCGCTACCACCTACGAGCAGTACTTC. It translates to CSVATTYEQYF.

The chain joins TRBV7-9 to TRBJ1-1; D may be TRBD1 (6 bases). This CDR3 has 14 amino acids. The V end lost 3 bases, the J end lost 3 bases, and 11 bases lay between the germline ends. Germline V lookup: CDR1 SEHNR, CDR2 FQNEAQ (reference sequence). The CDR3 loop reads CASSLIGTYTEAFF. CDR3 in DNA: TGTGCCAGCAGCTTGATCGGGACATACACTGAAGCTTTCTTT.

This clonotype was observed a few times. V usage is TRBV6-2 or TRBV6-3 and J usage is TRBJ2-6; D remains unclear. This CDR3 comprises 14 residues. Trimming took off 5 bases at V and 3 bases at J, with 8 bases between the two ends. Germline V gives CDR1 MNHEY, CDR2 SVGEGT. DNA for the CDR3: TGTGCCAGCAGTAGCGAATTTGGGGCCAACGTCCTGACTTTC. It encodes CASSSEFGANVLTF.

The chain uses TRBV5-1 and TRBJ2-3; no firm D call. Trimming removed 0 bases at V and 4 bases at J, with 18 bases between. The germline gives CDR1 SGHRS, CDR2 YFSETQ. The CDR3 length is 17 residues. The CDR3 DNA follows: TGCGCCAGCAGCTTGGTCGTGGGCCTACACGACGCAGATACGCAGTATTTT. It is translated as CASSLVVGLHDADTQYF.

The chain recombines TRBV2 with TRBJ2-3; D is perhaps TRBD1 or TRBD2 (5 bases each). CDR1 SNHLY and CDR2 FYNNEI come from the germline V gene. V gave up 6 bases and J gave up 5 bases, with 18 bases separating them. There are 15 residues in the CDR3. The CDR3 nucleotides read TGTGCCAGCAGCAGAGGGTCCGGGACGAGAGATACGCAGTATTTT. Amino acids: CASSRGSGTRDTQYF.

This chain links TRBV15 with TRBJ2-3; TRBD1 might be the D (5 bases). V was cut by 0 bases and J by 1 base, with 8 bases left in between. There are 15 residues in the CDR3. Germline V gene sequence: CDR1 LNHNV, CDR2 YYDKDF (reference sequence). The CDR3 spells CATSREKGGTDTQYF. DNA of the CDR3: TGTGCCACCAGCAGAGAAAAAGGGGGCACAGATACGCAGTATTTT.